This TCR beta chain originates from a study of T-cell memory formation after mild COVID-19. Study-wide results and limits: Whereas later expanders leaned CD4+, clones contracting day 15 to 85 showed a balanced CD4/CD8 makeup. Among clones peaking at day 37 in the second wave, SARS-CoV-2 specificity remained unconfirmed.

This CDR3 has 12 amino acids. From germline, CDR1 is ENHRY and CDR2 SYGVKD. The germline V and J ends were trimmed by 8 bases and 0 bases, with 8 bases remaining between them. This clonotype showed up just a few times. The antigen remains undetermined. 5'RACE with constant-segment primers yielded barcoded, UMI-tagged TCR alpha and TCR beta cDNA libraries. TCRdb recomputed calls from the 5' RACE reads with MiXCR, one row per CDR3 protein. The top ten clones hold approximately 13% of a sample with about 500,000 distinct CDR3 sequences, 20% of them seen once. Specimen: PBMCs or a T cell subset sorted from them (not recorded which). The chain has TRBV10-3 and TRBJ2-7; D tentatively fits TRBD1 or TRBD2 (5 bases each). This TCR was recovered from an adult woman who had mild COVID-19 (a few samples of this study predate the infection). Cell type and time point are not known. The CDR3 coding sequence is TGTGCCATCCGGGACGGCTCCTACGAGCAGTACTTC. As protein: CAIRDGSYEQYF.